Detailed here is one TCR beta chain. Its antigen is not known. This specimen belongs to a study of cytomegalovirus exposure and HLA in healthy donors. Study-wide findings and caveats: A later analysis linked a missense variant in DCLRE1C to the trimming of TCR beta V and J genes. In vitro assays verified that a few CMV-associated chains recognized CMV antigens specifically. The study labeled fewer than 200 TCR beta chains cytomegalovirus-associated.

The CDR3 covers 15 residues. Germline loops: CDR1 MNHEY, CDR2 SVGAGI. The ends lost 5 bases at V and 5 bases at J; junction bases unmatched: 7. The PCR ran on 60 Vbeta and 13 Jbeta primers. Measured with immunoSEQ multiplex PCR; TCRdb has only the in-frame clones, and not every one. The table lists about 180,000 clones, more than 75% of them singletons, with roughly 2.5% in the top ten. The chain has TRBV6-5 and TRBJ2-1; 9 positions match TRBD1. Sequencing was carried out using PBMCs. The TCR sequence derives from a woman in her thirties in good health and CMV-seropositive. CDR3 sequence reads: CASSRGGQGHNEQFF. For the CDR3, the DNA is TGTGCCAGCAGTCGAGGGGGACAGGGACACAATGAGCAGTTCTTC.